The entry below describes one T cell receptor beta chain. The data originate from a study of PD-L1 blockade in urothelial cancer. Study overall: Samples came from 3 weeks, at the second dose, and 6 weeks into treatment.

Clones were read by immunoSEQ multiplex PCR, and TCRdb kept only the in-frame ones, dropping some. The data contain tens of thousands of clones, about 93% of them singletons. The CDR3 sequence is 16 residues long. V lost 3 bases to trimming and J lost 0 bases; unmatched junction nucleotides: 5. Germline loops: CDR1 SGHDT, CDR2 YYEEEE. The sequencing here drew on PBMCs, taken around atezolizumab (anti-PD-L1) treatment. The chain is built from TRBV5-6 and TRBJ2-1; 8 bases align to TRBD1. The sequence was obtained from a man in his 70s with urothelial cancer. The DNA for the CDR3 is TGTGCCAGCAGCTGGGGACAGGATAGCTCCTACAATGAGCAGTTCTTC. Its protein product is CASSWGQDSSYNEQFF.